Each of the 2 T cell receptor beta chains below was sequenced from the same sample in a study of T cell changes during pregnancy in multiple sclerosis. Clones were sequenced by immunoSEQ multiplex PCR, and TCRdb holds only the in-frame ones, with some missing. This sample carries 8,500 to 13,000 clones, around nine tenths of them seen once, and the ten largest clones take about 5.1%. Material: CD8+ T cells from peripheral blood mononuclear cells, obtained in the first trimester of pregnancy. The receptors shown here come from a female donor in good health, enrolled as a control in a pregnancy study.

This chain uses TRBV2 with TRBJ2-7; D ambiguous. CDR1 is SNHLY, CDR2 FYNNEI, per germline. Trimming shortened V by 3 bases and J by 2 bases, and 2 bases separated the two germline ends. The CDR3 covers 11 residues. Here the CDR3 reads CASSDTYEQYF. CDR3 nucleotide sequence: TGTGCCAGCAGTGATACCTACGAGCAGTACTTC.

The chain recombines TRBV19 with TRBJ1-5, with D hard to call. The ends were cut back, 5 bases at V and 1 base at J, with 6 bases in the middle. The CDR3 runs 13 residues. Germline loops: CDR1 LNHDA, CDR2 SQIVND (reference sequence). The CDR3 region is CASSPASNQPQHF. CDR3 sequence (DNA): TGTGCCAGTAGTCCCGCGAGCAATCAGCCCCAGCATTTT.